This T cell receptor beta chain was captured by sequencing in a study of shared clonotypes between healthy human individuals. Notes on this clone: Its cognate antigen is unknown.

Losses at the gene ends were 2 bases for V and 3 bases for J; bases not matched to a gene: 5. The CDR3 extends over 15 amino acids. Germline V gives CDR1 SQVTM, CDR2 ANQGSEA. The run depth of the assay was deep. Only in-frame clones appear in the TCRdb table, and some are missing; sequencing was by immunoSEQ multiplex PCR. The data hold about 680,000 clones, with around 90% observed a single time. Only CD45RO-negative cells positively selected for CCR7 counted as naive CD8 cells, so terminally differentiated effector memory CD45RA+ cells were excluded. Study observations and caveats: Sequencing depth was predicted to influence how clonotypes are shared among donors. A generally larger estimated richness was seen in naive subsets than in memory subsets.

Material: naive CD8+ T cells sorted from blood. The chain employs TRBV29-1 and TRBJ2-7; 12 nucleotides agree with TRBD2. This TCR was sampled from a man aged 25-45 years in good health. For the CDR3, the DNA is TGCAGCGTTGAACGACTAGCGGGAGTTGACTACGAGCAGTACTTC. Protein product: CSVERLAGVDYEQYF.